This T cell receptor (beta chain) was identified during a study of T cell responses to AZD1222 COVID-19 vaccine. General study results and limits: Spike-specific TCR breadth and depth rose after two AZD1222 doses. Close to half of all spike-specific TCRs reportedly target regions of the variants that are unmutated. It should be noted that donors were predominantly white British and more often female, and clonal diversity was possibly underestimated.

CDR1 LGHNA and CDR2 YNFKEQ come from the germline V gene. The CDR3 has 15 residues. The V end was cut by 4 bases, the J end by 7 bases, with 16 bases between. In its sample, this clone was seen once. Its antigen is still unknown. TCRdb keeps only in-frame clones here, not all; method: immunoSEQ multiplex PCR. Here the sample spans around 130,000 clones, around nine tenths being singletons. This chain uses TRBV4-2 with TRBJ1-4, with D possibly TRBD1 on 6 matching bases. This TCR came from an adult who received the MenACWY meningococcal vaccine as a control. Sequenced material: peripheral blood, taken 28 days after the second dose of the MenACWY control vaccine. CDR3 sequence reads: CASSPRDISIEKLFF. The CDR3 DNA reads TGTGCCAGCAGCCCCCGGGACATCTCAATTGAAAAACTGTTTTTT.